This T cell receptor (beta chain) was found in a study of PD-1 blockade in mismatch repair-deficient tumors. This CDR3 spans 19 amino acids. Germline V CDR1 and CDR2: LGHNA, YNFKEQ. Sequencing was performed with immunoSEQ multiplex PCR; in TCRdb, only in-frame clones are kept and a portion is missing. The table lists roughly 37,000 clones, approximately 80% of them singletons, with around 1% in the top ten. The sample in question was PBMCs, obtained about 38 weeks after starting pembrolizumab. The gene calls are TRBV4-2 and TRBJ2-7; 14 bases match TRBD2. The better agreement between TRBJ2-1 and the DNA end casts doubt on the J call. The clonotype originates from an adult with mismatch repair-deficient cancer. Written as DNA, the CDR3 is TGTGCCAGCAGCCAACCGGGACTAGCGGGAGAGAGGGCCTACAATGAGCAGTTCTTC. Encoded protein: CASSQPGLAGERAYNEQFF.